This T cell receptor beta chain came from a study of blood T cell repertoires in COVID-19. Only in-frame clones appear in the TCRdb table, and some are missing; sequencing was by immunoSEQ multiplex PCR. Of just over 300,000 clones listed, roughly 90% are singletons. CDR1 and CDR2 from the germline V gene are SGHRS and YFSETQ. V was pared by 0 bases and J by 4 bases, with 5 bases between. This CDR3 is 13 amino acids long. The sequenced material came from peripheral blood. This chain links TRBV5-1 with TRBJ2-1; maybe TRBD1 (5 bases). This sequence originates from a woman aged 25 to 39 with COVID-19, enrolled during active disease. CDR3 DNA sequence: TGCGCCAGCAGCTTGGGACAGTACAATGAGCAGTTCTTC. Protein sequence: CASSLGQYNEQFF.